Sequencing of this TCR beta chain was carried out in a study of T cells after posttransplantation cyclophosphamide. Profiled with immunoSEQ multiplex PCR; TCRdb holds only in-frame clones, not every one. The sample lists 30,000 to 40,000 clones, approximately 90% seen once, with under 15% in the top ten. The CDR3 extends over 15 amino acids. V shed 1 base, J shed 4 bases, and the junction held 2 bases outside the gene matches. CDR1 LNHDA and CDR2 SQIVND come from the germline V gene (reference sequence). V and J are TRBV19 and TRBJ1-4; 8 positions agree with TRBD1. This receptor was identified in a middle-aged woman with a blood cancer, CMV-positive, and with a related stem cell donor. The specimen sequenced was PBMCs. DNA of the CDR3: TGTGCCAGTAGTATAGCGGACAGGGATAATGAAAAACTGTTTTTT. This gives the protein CASSIADRDNEKLFF.